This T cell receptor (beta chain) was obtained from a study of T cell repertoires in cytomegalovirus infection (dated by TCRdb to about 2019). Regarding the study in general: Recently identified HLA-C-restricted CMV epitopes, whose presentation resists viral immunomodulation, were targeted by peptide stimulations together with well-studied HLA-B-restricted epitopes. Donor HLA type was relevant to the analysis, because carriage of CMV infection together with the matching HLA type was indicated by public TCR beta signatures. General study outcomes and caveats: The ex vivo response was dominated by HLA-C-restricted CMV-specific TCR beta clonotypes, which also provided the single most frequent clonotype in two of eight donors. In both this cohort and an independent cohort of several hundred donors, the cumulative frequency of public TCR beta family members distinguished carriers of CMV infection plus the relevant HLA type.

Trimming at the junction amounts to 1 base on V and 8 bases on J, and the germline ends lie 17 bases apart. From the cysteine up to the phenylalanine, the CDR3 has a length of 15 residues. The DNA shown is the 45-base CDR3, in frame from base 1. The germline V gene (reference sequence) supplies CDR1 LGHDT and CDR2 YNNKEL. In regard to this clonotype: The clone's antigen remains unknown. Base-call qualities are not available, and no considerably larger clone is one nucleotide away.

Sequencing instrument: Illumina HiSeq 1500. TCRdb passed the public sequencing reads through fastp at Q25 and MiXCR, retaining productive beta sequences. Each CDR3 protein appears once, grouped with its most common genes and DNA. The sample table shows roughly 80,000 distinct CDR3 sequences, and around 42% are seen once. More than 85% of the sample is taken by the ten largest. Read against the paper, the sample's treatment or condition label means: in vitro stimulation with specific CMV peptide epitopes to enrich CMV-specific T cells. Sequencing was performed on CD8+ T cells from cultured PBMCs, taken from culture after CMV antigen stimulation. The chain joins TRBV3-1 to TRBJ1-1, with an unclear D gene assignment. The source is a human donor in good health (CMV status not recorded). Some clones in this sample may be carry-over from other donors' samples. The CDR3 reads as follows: CASSQVFVVEEEAFF. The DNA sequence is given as TGTGCCAGCAGCCAAGTTTTCGTAGTTGAGGAGGAAGCTTTCTTT.